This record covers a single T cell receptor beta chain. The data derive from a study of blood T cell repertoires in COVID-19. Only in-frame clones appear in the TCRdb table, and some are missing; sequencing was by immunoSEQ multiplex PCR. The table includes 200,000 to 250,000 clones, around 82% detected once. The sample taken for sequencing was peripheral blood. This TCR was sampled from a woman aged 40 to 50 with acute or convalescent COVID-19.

The CDR3 sequence: CASSTGGAYNEQFF. The CDR3 DNA is TGTGCCAGCTCCACCGGGGGGGCCTACAATGAGCAGTTCTTC. The chain joins TRBV27 to TRBJ2-1; 8 nucleotides align to TRBD2. Germline V gene data show CDR1 as MNHEY and CDR2 as SMNVEV (reference sequence). V lost 8 bases, J lost 2 bases, and 5 bases stayed unmatched. The CDR3 sequence is 14 residues long.